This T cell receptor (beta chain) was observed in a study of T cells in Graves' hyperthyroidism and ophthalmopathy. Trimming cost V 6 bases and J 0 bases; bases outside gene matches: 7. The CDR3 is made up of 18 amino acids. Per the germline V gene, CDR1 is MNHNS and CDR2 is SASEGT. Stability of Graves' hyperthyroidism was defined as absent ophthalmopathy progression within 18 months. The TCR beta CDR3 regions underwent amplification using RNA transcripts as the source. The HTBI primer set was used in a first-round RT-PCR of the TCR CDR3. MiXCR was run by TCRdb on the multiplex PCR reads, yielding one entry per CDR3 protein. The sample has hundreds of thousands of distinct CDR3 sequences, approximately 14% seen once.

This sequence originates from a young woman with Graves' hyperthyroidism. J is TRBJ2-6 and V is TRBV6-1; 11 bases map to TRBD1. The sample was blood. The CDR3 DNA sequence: TGTGCCAGCAGAGAGGATGGACAGGGGGCCTCTGGGGCCAACGTCCTGACTTTC. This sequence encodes CASREDGQGASGANVLTF.